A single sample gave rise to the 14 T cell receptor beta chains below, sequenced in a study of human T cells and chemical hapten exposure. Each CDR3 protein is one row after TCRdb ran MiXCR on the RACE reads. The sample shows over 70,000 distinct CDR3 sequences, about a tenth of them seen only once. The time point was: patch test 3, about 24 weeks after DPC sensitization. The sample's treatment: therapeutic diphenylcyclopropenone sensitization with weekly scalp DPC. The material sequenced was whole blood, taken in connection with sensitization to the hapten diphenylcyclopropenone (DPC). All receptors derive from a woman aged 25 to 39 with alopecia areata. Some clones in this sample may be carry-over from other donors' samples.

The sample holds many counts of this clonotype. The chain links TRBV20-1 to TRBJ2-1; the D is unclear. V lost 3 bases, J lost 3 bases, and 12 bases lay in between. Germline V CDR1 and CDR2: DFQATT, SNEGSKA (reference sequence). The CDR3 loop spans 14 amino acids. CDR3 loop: CSAREVGDYNEQFF. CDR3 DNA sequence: TGCAGTGCTAGGGAAGTGGGCGACTACAATGAGCAGTTCTTC.

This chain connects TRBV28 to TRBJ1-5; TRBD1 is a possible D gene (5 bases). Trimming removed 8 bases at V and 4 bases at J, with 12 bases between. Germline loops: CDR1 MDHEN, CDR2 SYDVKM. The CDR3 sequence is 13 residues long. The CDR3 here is CASRDLPNQPQHF. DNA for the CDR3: TGTGCCAGCCGGGACCTACCGAATCAGCCCCAGCATTTT. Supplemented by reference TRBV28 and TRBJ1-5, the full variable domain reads DVKVTQSSRYLVKRTGEKVFLECVQDMDHENMFWYRQDPGLGLRLIYFSYDVKMKEKGDIPEGYSVSREKKERFSLILESASTNQTSMYLCASRDLPNQPQHFGDGTRLSIL.

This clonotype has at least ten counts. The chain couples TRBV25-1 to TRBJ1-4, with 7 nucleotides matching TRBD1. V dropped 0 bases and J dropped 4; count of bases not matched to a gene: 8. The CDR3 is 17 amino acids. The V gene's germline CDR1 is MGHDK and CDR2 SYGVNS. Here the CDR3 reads CASSEYGLDRINEKLFF. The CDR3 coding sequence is TGTGCCAGCAGTGAATACGGGTTGGACAGGATTAATGAAAAACTGTTTTTT.

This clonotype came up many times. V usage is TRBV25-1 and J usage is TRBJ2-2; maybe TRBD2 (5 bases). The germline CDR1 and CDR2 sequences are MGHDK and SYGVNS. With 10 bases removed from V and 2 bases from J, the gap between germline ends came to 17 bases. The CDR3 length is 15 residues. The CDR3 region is CATTYGGGNTGELFF. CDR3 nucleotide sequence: TGTGCCACCACGTATGGCGGAGGCAACACCGGGGAGCTGTTTTTT.

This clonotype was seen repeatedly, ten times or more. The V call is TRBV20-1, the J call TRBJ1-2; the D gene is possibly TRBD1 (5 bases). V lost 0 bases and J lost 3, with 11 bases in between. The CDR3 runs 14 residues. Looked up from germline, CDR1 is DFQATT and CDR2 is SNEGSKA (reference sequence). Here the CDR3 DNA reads TGCAGTGCTAGAGAAGCCGGGACGGACTATGGCTACACCTTC. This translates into CSAREAGTDYGYTF.

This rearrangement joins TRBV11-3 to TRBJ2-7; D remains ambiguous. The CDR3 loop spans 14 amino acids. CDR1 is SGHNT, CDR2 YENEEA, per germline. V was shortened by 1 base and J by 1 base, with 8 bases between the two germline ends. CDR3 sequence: CASSLGAQSYEQYF. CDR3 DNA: TGTGCCAGCAGCTTAGGAGCCCAATCCTACGAGCAGTACTTC.

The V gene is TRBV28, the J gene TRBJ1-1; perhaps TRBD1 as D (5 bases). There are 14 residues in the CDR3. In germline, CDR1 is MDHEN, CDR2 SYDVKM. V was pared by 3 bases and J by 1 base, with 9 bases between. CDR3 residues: CASSFAGPNTEAFF. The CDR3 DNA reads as TGTGCCAGCAGTTTCGCGGGGCCGAACACTGAAGCTTTCTTT.

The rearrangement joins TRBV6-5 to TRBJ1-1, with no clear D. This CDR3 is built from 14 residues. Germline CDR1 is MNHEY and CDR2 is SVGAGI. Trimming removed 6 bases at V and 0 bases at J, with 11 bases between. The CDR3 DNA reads TGTGCCAGCAGCTCTCGGAGCCTGAACACTGAAGCTTTCTTT. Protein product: CASSSRSLNTEAFF.

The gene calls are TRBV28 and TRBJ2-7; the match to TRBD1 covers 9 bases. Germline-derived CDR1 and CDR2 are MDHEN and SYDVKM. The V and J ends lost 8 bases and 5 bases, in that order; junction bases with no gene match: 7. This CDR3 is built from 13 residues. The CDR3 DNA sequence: TGTGCCAGCGAAGGGACAGGGTTGCACGAGCAGTACTTC. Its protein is CASEGTGLHEQYF.

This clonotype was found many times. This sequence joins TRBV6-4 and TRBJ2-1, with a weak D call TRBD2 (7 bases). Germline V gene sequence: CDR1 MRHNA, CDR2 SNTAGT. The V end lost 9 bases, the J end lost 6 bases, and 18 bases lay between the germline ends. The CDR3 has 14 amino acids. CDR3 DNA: TGTGCCAGTAGTCGGGGGGCCCACCGCAATGAGCAGTTCTTC. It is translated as CASSRGAHRNEQFF.

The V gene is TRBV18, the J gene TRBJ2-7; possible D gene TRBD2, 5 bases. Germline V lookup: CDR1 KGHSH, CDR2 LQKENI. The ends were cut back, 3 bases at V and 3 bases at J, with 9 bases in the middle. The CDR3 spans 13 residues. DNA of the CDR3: TGTGCCAGCTCACCTAGCGTGAACTACGAGCAGTACTTC. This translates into CASSPSVNYEQYF.

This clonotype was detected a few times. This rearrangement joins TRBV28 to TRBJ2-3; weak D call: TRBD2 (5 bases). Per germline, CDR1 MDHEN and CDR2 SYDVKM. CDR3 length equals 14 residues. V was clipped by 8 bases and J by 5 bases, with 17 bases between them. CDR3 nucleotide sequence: TGTGCCAGCGGGGTCAGTCCGAGGGTAGATACGCAGTATTTT. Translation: CASGVSPRVDTQYF.

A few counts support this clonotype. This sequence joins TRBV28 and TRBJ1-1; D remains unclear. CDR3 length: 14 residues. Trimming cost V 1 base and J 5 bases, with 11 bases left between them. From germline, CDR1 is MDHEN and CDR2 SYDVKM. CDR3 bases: TGTGCCAGCAGTTTATCAGACGAGAGGACTGAAGCTTTCTTT. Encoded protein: CASSLSDERTEAFF. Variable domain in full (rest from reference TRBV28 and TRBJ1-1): DVKVTQSSRYLVKRTGEKVFLECVQDMDHENMFWYRQDPGLGLRLIYFSYDVKMKEKGDIPEGYSVSREKKERFSLILESASTNQTSMYLCASSLSDERTEAFFGQGTRLTVV.

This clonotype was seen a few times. This CDR3 is CSVRGQLQETQYF. The CDR3 nucleotides are TGCAGCGTTCGGGGGCAACTACAAGAGACCCAGTACTTC. The chain has TRBV29-1 and TRBJ2-5, with D perhaps given as TRBD1 or TRBD2 (6 bases each). The germline gives CDR1 SQVTM, CDR2 ANQGSEA. Trimming took off 5 bases at V and 2 bases at J, with 12 bases between the two ends. This CDR3 has 13 residues.